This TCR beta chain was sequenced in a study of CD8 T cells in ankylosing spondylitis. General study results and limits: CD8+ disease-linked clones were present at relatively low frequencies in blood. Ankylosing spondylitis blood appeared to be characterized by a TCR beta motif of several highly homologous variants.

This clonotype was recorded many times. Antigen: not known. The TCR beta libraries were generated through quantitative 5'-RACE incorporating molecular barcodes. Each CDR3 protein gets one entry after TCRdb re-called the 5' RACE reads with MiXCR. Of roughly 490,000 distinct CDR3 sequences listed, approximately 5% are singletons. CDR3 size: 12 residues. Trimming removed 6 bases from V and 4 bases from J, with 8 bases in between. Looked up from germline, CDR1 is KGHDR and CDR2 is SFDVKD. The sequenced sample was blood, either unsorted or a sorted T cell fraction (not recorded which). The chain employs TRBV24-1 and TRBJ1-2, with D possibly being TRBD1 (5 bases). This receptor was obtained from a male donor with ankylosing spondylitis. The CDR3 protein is CATSPGAYGYTF. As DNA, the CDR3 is TGTGCCACCAGTCCCGGGGCCTATGGCTACACCTTC.